The next 13 T cell receptor beta chains were all read from a single sample in a study of cytomegalovirus exposure and HLA in healthy donors. Primers: 60 Vbeta forward and 13 Jbeta reverse. Sequenced by immunoSEQ multiplex PCR; TCRdb stores in-frame clones only, minus some. The data contain roughly 180,000 clones, approximately 84% of them singletons. Material for sequencing was PBMCs. All receptors come from a woman in her forties or fifties in good health and CMV-seropositive.

This clone appeared a single time. The chain couples TRBV19 to TRBJ1-3; D perhaps matches TRBD1 (5 bases). Germline values: CDR1 LNHDA, CDR2 SQIVND (reference sequence). This CDR3 is 17 amino acids long. Trimming removed 10 bases from V and 0 bases from J, with 22 bases in between. As DNA, the CDR3 is TGTGCCACGTCAGGGTTCGGCTACGTCCACTCTGGAAACACCATATATTTT. Translated, it gives CATSGFGYVHSGNTIYF.

The chain couples TRBV28 to TRBJ1-2; no clear D. Germline CDR1 reads MDHEN; CDR2 reads SYDVKM. The CDR3 sequence is 15 residues long. V was trimmed by 10 bases and J by 3 bases, leaving 21 bases between them. The CDR3 spells CATPGLLGSHYGYTF. The CDR3 nucleotides are TGTGCCACCCCTGGACTCCTCGGGAGTCACTATGGCTACACCTTC.

The chain is built from TRBV13 and TRBJ2-3, with D maybe TRBD2 (6 bases). This CDR3 has 16 amino acids. Trimming removed 5 bases from V and 5 bases from J, with 20 bases in between. CDR1 is PRHDT, CDR2 FYEKMQ, per germline (reference sequence). This CDR3 is CASSTRRAGFQDTQYF. The DNA for the CDR3 is TGTGCCAGCAGCACCCGGAGGGCTGGATTTCAAGATACGCAGTATTTT.

CDR3 nucleotides: TGTGCCAGCAGTTTATGGGCTAGCGGGAGGACCCGAGAGACCCAGTACTTC. This sequence encodes CASSLWASGRTRETQYF. The chain joins TRBV28 to TRBJ2-5; 11 bases are shared with TRBD2. The V and J ends lost 0 bases and 4 bases, in that order; junction bases with no gene match: 7. Germline loops: CDR1 MDHEN, CDR2 SYDVKM. The CDR3 is 17 residues long.

The gene calls are TRBV4-1 and TRBJ1-2, with 7 positions matching TRBD1. The J segment lost 2 bases and the V segment lost 2 bases, leaving 5 bases of the junction unmatched. CDR1 is MGHRA, CDR2 YSYEKL, per germline. The CDR3 is 15 amino acids. The CDR3 protein is CASSQKGQSNYGYTF. CDR3 nucleotide sequence: TGCGCCAGCAGCCAAAAGGGACAGTCCAACTATGGCTACACCTTC.

This clone has just a few counts. V and J are TRBV4-3 and TRBJ1-1; D call uncertain. Germline loops: CDR1 LGHNA, CDR2 YSLEER. The CDR3 covers 16 residues. The ends were cut back, 0 bases at V and 0 bases at J, with 11 bases in the middle. As DNA, the CDR3 is TGCGCCAGCAGCCAAGATGGCGGCGACGTGAACACTGAAGCTTTCTTT. Protein: CASSQDGGDVNTEAFF.

V and J are TRBV7-2 and TRBJ1-2; D is possibly TRBD1 (6 bases). The CDR3 is 14 amino acids. V shed 5 bases and J shed 7 bases, with 17 bases lying between them. Germline V gene sequence: CDR1 SGHTA, CDR2 FQGNSA. CDR3 bases: TGTGCCAGCAGCCAAGGACAGCCTTCGGGTGGCTACACCTTC. Its translation: CASSQGQPSGGYTF.

DNA of the CDR3: TGTGCCAGTAGTATTACAGCTCCTGGATTCGGCTATGGCTACACCTTC. It encodes CASSITAPGFGYGYTF. V usage is TRBV19 and J usage is TRBJ1-2, with D unclear. Germline V gene data show CDR1 as LNHDA and CDR2 as SQIVND (reference sequence). The ends were cut back, 3 bases at V and 4 bases at J, with 18 bases in the middle. This CDR3 region has 16 residues.

This chain joins TRBV6-1 and TRBJ2-3, with unresolved D. Trimming removed 3 bases at V and 1 base at J, with 11 bases between. CDR3 length equals 15 residues. Germline V gene sequence: CDR1 MNHNS, CDR2 SASEGT. The CDR3 coding sequence is TGTGCCAGCAGTGACCTAGGTCGGGGCACAGATACGCAGTATTTT. Amino acid sequence: CASSDLGRGTDTQYF.

Concerning this clone: Different DNA sequences within this sample yield the same CDR3. The rearrangement joins TRBV5-1 to TRBJ2-3; 9 positions agree with TRBD2. Germline trimming cut 0 bases from V and 4 bases from J; bases unmatched to any gene: 0. CDR1 is SGHRS and CDR2 is YFSETQ in the germline V gene. The CDR3 consists of 14 residues. The DNA for the CDR3 is TGCGCCAGCAGCTTGGCTAGCGGGGCAGATACGCAGTATTTT. This sequence encodes CASSLASGADTQYF.

The chain employs TRBV7-8 and TRBJ2-4; the match to TRBD2 covers 8 bases. The V gene's germline CDR1 is SGHVS and CDR2 FQNEAQ. The CDR3 contains 14 residues. V was pared by 4 bases and J by 7 bases, with 6 bases of the junction left unmatched. CDR3 region: CASSSPSSGNIQYF. Written as DNA, the CDR3 is TGTGCCAGCAGCTCCCCCTCTAGCGGGAACATTCAGTACTTC.

This clone was detected only a few times. The CDR3 is CASSVSSASEQYF. DNA of the CDR3: TGTGCCAGCAGCGTATCGAGTGCGAGCGAGCAGTACTTC. This sequence joins TRBV9 and TRBJ2-7; no reliable D call. Germline V gene data show CDR1 as SGDLS and CDR2 as YYNGEE. V shed 1 base and J shed 6 bases, with 11 bases lying between them. The CDR3 length is 13 residues.

This chain uses TRBV21-1 with TRBJ2-7; no check of the table's D call, TRBD1, against the DNA was made. TRBV21-1 has pseudogene status. The CDR3 has 16 residues. The CDR3: CASRLSRDRVPYEQYF. The CDR3 region has the DNA TGTGCCAGCCGCTTGAGCCGGGACAGGGTCCCCTACGAGCAGTACTTC.